This TCR beta chain was captured by sequencing in a study of T cells in Graves' hyperthyroidism and ophthalmopathy. Amplification of TCR beta CDR3 regions was performed using RNA transcripts as template. When the TCR CDR3 underwent first-round RT-PCR, the HTBI primer set was used. TCRdb recomputed calls from the multiplex PCR reads with MiXCR, one row per CDR3 protein. Among roughly 570,000 distinct CDR3 sequences, around 45% were seen once, and the ten largest hold around 17%. The specimen was peripheral blood or thyroid tissue (not recorded which). The TCR sequence derives from an adult woman with Graves' disease, either hyperthyroidism or ophthalmopathy (not recorded which).

The CDR3 DNA reads as TGTGCCAGCAGCCCCCCGGGCACTTGGGGAGAGACCCAGTACTTC. Translating it yields CASSPPGTWGETQYF. The chain recombines TRBV7-9 with TRBJ2-5; the D is unclear. The CDR3 sequence is 15 residues long. Trimming removed 5 bases at V and 4 bases at J, with 17 bases between. Per germline, CDR1 SEHNR and CDR2 FQNEAQ (reference sequence).